Following are 23 T cell receptor beta chains from one sample sequenced in a study of early T cells in non-severe SARS-CoV-2 infection. TCRdb re-called the 5' RACE reads through MiXCR, storing one row per CDR3 protein. The sample lists over 55,000 distinct CDR3 sequences, roughly 12% occurring once. Sequenced here: whole blood, sampled at baseline. All receptors derive from an adult who was a healthcare worker with PCR-confirmed SARS-CoV-2 infection or an uninfected control (not recorded which).

This clonotype has a count of ten or more. The V and J genes are TRBV5-5 and TRBJ2-3; D gene uncertain. CDR1 is SGHKS and CDR2 is YYEKEE in the germline V gene (reference sequence). CDR3 length equals 15 residues. V was pared by 4 bases and J by 0 bases, with 12 bases between. The CDR3 reads CASSLNTPSTDTQYF. CDR3 in DNA: TGTGCCAGCAGCCTCAATACACCGAGCACAGATACGCAGTATTTT.

The chain links TRBV12-3 or TRBV12-4 to TRBJ1-1, with unresolved D. CDR3 length: 13 residues. Trimming took 0 bases from V and 3 from J, leaving 5 bases between them. Written as DNA, the CDR3 is TGTGCCAGCAGTTTAGCGCGATACACTGAAGCTTTCTTT. Its translation: CASSLARYTEAFF.

This clonotype has just a few counts. The chain is built from TRBV18 and TRBJ2-5; D uncertain. This CDR3 is built from 14 residues. V lost 3 bases, J lost 7 bases, and 15 bases lay in between. CDR1 and CDR2 (germline): KGHSH, LQKENI. The CDR3 coding sequence is TGTGCCAGCTCACCGGATGCTACAGTCGGGACCCAGTACTTC. It translates to CASSPDATVGTQYF.

This clonotype was recorded many times. The CDR3 here is CASTQAGAKNIQYF. The CDR3 DNA is TGTGCCAGCACCCAAGCGGGGGCCAAAAACATTCAGTACTTC. This rearrangement joins TRBV28 to TRBJ2-4; 7 bases line up with TRBD2. The germline V gene encodes CDR1 MDHEN and CDR2 SYDVKM. The CDR3 contains 14 residues. The J segment lost 1 base and the V segment lost 7 bases, leaving 4 bases of the junction unmatched.

For this clonotype: One end of the junction does not line up with germline, which may come from a read error. J is TRBJ1-2 and V is TRBV20-1, with 8 bases identical to TRBD1. Germline assignment: CDR1 DFQATT and CDR2 SNEGSKA (reference sequence). The CDR3 covers 11 residues. For the CDR3, the DNA is TGCAGTGCTAGTTCCCGAGGGACAGGATTATTC. It translates to CSASSRGTGLF.

The V gene is TRBV12-3 or TRBV12-4, the J gene TRBJ2-3; the D is unclear. There are 13 residues in the CDR3. V was trimmed by 6 bases and J by 5 bases, leaving 12 bases between them. The CDR3 DNA sequence: TGTGCCAGCAGCAACCGACCCGTAGATACGCAGTATTTT. Its protein product is CASSNRPVDTQYF.

This sequence joins TRBV10-2 and TRBJ1-1; D unclear. The CDR3 contains 13 residues. CDR1 is WSHSY and CDR2 is SAAADI in the germline V gene. V dropped 6 bases and J dropped 3 bases, with 11 bases sitting between them. The CDR3 nucleotides are TGCGCCAGCAGGAGCGGGTCGGACACTGAAGCTTTCTTT. It encodes CASRSGSDTEAFF.

The chain couples TRBV29-1 to TRBJ2-1; possibly TRBD2 for D (6 bases). Between the trimmed V and J ends, which lost 4 bases and 4 bases, there was a span of 11 bases. Germline V gene sequence: CDR1 SQVTM, CDR2 ANQGSEA. The CDR3 is made up of 13 amino acids. In nucleotides, the CDR3 is TGCAGCGTTGGGTCGGGGGTGTACAATGAGCAGTTCTTC. It is translated as CSVGSGVYNEQFF.

The table lists this clonotype with a few counts. The chain is built from TRBV6-6 and TRBJ1-2; D is uncertain. V shed 6 bases and J shed 0 bases, with 17 bases lying between them. The CDR3 is 16 amino acids. Germline V CDR1 and CDR2: MNHNY, SVGAGI (reference sequence). The CDR3 nucleotides are TGTGCCAGCAGACCCATCACGGGGATACCTAACTATGGCTACACCTTC. It codes for CASRPITGIPNYGYTF.

The rearrangement links TRBV10-3 to TRBJ2-3, with D hard to call. Trimming removed 6 bases at V and 3 bases at J, with 4 bases between. The germline V gene has CDR1 ENHRY and CDR2 SYGVKD. The CDR3 consists of 11 residues. The CDR3 DNA reads as TGTGCCATCAGGGTTACAGATACGCAGTATTTT. Its translation: CAIRVTDTQYF.

This clonotype has at least ten counts. The chain is built from TRBV10-2 and TRBJ2-7; the D gene is possibly TRBD2 (6 bases). This CDR3 contains 13 residues. The V end lost 6 bases, the J end lost 2 bases, and 11 bases lay between the germline ends. From germline, CDR1 is WSHSY and CDR2 SAAADI. CDR3 bases: TGCGCCAGCAGCGGGACTGGAACCTACGAGCAGTACTTC. Residues: CASSGTGTYEQYF.

This clonotype has just a few counts. The CDR3 region has the DNA TGTGCCAGCAGCCCCACCGGGCAGCGGGGTAAAAATGAGCAGTTCTTC. Encoded protein: CASSPTGQRGKNEQFF. This chain links TRBV7-2 with TRBJ2-1, with 7 bases fitting TRBD2. CDR3 length equals 16 residues. CDR1 and CDR2 from the germline V gene are SGHTA and FQGNSA. V was pared by 5 bases and J by 7 bases, with 14 bases of the junction left unmatched.

The rearrangement joins TRBV7-9 to TRBJ2-1; D gene ambiguous. There are 9 residues in the CDR3. The germline gives CDR1 SEHNR, CDR2 FQNEAQ (reference sequence). The V end was cut by 5 bases, the J end by 14 bases, with 7 bases between. CDR3 amino acids: CASSSSEFF. In nucleotides, the CDR3 is TGTGCCAGCAGCAGCTCGGAGTTCTTC. The entire variable domain, with the rest obtained from reference TRBV7-9 and TRBJ2-1, is as follows: DTGVSQNPRHKITKRGQNVTFRCDPISEHNRLYWYRQTLGQGPEFLTYFQNEAQLEKSRLLSDRFSAERPKGSFSTLEIQRTEQGDSAMYLCASSSSEFFGPGTRLTVL.

This sequence joins TRBV6-6 and TRBJ1-1; D gene uncertain. This CDR3 has 10 amino acids. Germline V CDR1 and CDR2: MNHNY, SVGAGI (reference sequence). The ends were cut back, 2 bases at V and 6 bases at J, with 1 base in the middle. This CDR3 reads CASSYPEAFF. Written as DNA, the CDR3 is TGTGCCAGCAGTTACCCTGAAGCTTTCTTT.

This clonotype was counted at least ten times. The chain recombines TRBV18 with TRBJ2-1, with D perhaps TRBD1 (6 bases). The CDR3 is 15 amino acids. With 4 bases removed from V and 0 bases from J, the gap between germline ends came to 10 bases. Germline loops: CDR1 KGHSH, CDR2 LQKENI. CDR3 sequence reads: CASSQTGSSYNEQFF. CDR3 bases: TGTGCCAGCTCACAAACAGGGTCCTCCTACAATGAGCAGTTCTTC.

This clonotype came up a few times. V is TRBV9 and J is TRBJ1-2; D unresolved. The CDR3 length is 14 residues. V was trimmed by 0 bases and J by 2 bases, leaving 8 bases between them. Germline V gene lookup returns CDR1 SGDLS and CDR2 YYNGEE. This CDR3 is CASSVGFGNYGYTF. The CDR3, as DNA: TGTGCCAGCAGCGTAGGATTTGGGAACTATGGCTACACCTTC.

This clonotype was observed a few times. J is TRBJ2-7 and V is TRBV7-8; D may match TRBD1 or TRBD2 (5 bases each). The CDR3 extends over 13 amino acids. In germline, CDR1 is SGHVS, CDR2 FQNEAQ. Between the trimmed V and J ends, which lost 4 bases and 4 bases, there was a span of 11 bases. DNA for the CDR3: TGTGCCAGCAGCTCGAGGGACGGGTACGAGCAGTACTTC. Encoded protein: CASSSRDGYEQYF.

The chain couples TRBV10-1 to TRBJ1-5, with 7 bases that match TRBD1. Germline V CDR1 and CDR2: WNHNN, SYGVQD (reference sequence). The V and J ends lost 6 bases and 3 bases, in that order; junction bases with no gene match: 11. This CDR3 comprises 16 residues. The CDR3 DNA is TGCGCCAGCAGGGGAAGGGGCAGGGGGAACAATCAGCCCCAGCATTTT. Translation gives CASRGRGRGNNQPQHF.

The gene calls are TRBV4-2 and TRBJ1-2, with D possibly matching TRBD1 (6 bases). Trimming took 3 bases from V and 1 from J, leaving 15 bases between them. This CDR3 region has 16 residues. Germline V gives CDR1 LGHNA, CDR2 YNFKEQ. CDR3 bases: TGTGCCAGCAGCCATGCGAACAGGGATTTTAACTATGGCTACACCTTC. Residues: CASSHANRDFNYGYTF.

This clonotype was detected a few times. The V gene is TRBV29-1, the J gene TRBJ1-5; TRBD1 aligns across 8 bases. The germline V gene has CDR1 SQVTM and CDR2 ANQGSEA. The CDR3 runs to 13 residues. V lost 4 bases and J lost 2; bases outside the gene matches: 1. The CDR3 reads CSVAGGGNQPQHF. For the CDR3, the DNA is TGCAGCGTTGCAGGGGGCGGCAATCAGCCCCAGCATTTT.

J is TRBJ2-1 and V is TRBV20-1, with a weak D call TRBD1 (5 bases). The germline CDR1 and CDR2 sequences are DFQATT and SNEGSKA (reference sequence). V lost 8 bases to trimming and J lost 0 bases, with 11 bases between them. This CDR3 contains 13 residues. The CDR3 region has the DNA TGCAGTCTCCGACAGTCCTCCTACAATGAGCAGTTCTTC. This gives the protein CSLRQSSYNEQFF.

J is TRBJ2-3 and V is TRBV11-2; D perhaps matches TRBD2 (5 bases). This CDR3 is built from 15 residues. With 4 bases removed from V and 8 bases from J, the gap between germline ends came to 19 bases. Germline loops: CDR1 SGHAT, CDR2 FQNNGV. This CDR3 reads CASSYFSLRRGTQYF. The CDR3 coding sequence is TGTGCCAGCAGCTACTTCTCCCTTCGACGGGGTACGCAGTATTTT.

The chain joins TRBV11-2 to TRBJ2-7; 7 nucleotides align to TRBD1. This CDR3 comprises 14 residues. CDR1 and CDR2 from the germline V gene are SGHAT and FQNNGV. J gave up 5 bases and V 5 bases, and 9 bases lay outside the gene matches. For the CDR3, the DNA is TGTGCCAGCAGCCCCCTGACAGGGCAGCACGAGCAGTACTTC. Encoded protein: CASSPLTGQHEQYF. The whole variable domain, remainder taken from reference TRBV11-2 and TRBJ2-7, is EAGVAQSPRYKIIEKRQSVAFWCNPISGHATLYWYQQILGQGPKLLIQFQNNGVVDDSQLPKDRFSAERLKGVDSTLKIQPAKLEDSAVYLCASSPLTGQHEQYFGPGTRLTVT.